This T cell receptor beta chain was found in a study of a mutant IDH1 vaccine in newly diagnosed glioma. A note on this clone: Antigen: not known.

Stated time point: week 35, safety follow-up. Each dose delivered 300 ug of mutant IDH1 20-mer peptide subcutaneously with imiquimod. Assay: immunoSEQ multiplex PCR; the TCRdb copy retains only in-frame clones and omits some. This sample carries 40,000 to 50,000 clones, around 87% of them seen once, and the ten largest clones take about 1.5%. Germline loops: CDR1 MNHNS, CDR2 SASEGT. The CDR3 is 16 amino acids. Trimming pared 3 bases from V and 1 base from J, leaving 13 bases between. The source material was PBMCs, sampled from a glioma patient whose treatment included an IDH1 peptide vaccine. The TCR sequence derives from a man between 35 and 55 years old with glioma. This chain joins TRBV6-1 and TRBJ2-4; D ambiguous. The CDR3 protein is CASSEGSPLAKNIQYF. As DNA, the CDR3 is TGTGCCAGCAGTGAGGGCAGCCCTCTGGCCAAAAACATTCAGTACTTC.